This T cell receptor (beta chain) was observed in a study of blood T cell repertoires in COVID-19. Turning to the study itself: The United States, Italy and Spain were the sources of the acute and convalescent COVID-19 samples. T cells, B-cell-depleted T cells, or PBMCs supplied cDNA or gDNA.

This table comes from immunoSEQ multiplex PCR, and its TCRdb copy is limited to in-frame clones, with some not included. This sample yields 40,000 to 50,000 clones, of which approximately 90% are seen a single time; approximately 10% belongs to the top ten. The receptor was derived from a man aged 25 to 40 with active or convalescent COVID-19. Sequencing was performed on peripheral blood.

CDR3 DNA: TGTGCCAGCAGCATCGACAGGGTGGGAGGCACCGGGGAGCTGTTTTTT. Translation gives CASSIDRVGGTGELFF. The rearrangement joins TRBV3-1 (or the pseudogene TRBV3-2) to TRBJ2-2, with D tentatively TRBD1 (7 bases). Trimming left V 5 bases short and J 4 bases short, with 17 bases between. Germline V CDR1 and CDR2: LGHDT, YNNKEL (reference sequence). This CDR3 is 16 amino acids long.